The text below deals with one T cell receptor beta chain. This receptor's antigen is unknown. Nothing much larger sits one base from this clone, and base qualities are not available. At diagnosis, tumor, uninvolved tumor-adjacent lung and peripheral blood were collected and then preserved as a mix of FFPE and fresh-frozen material. For TCR repertoire profiling, blood samples were analyzed in the form of peripheral blood mononuclear cells. These data belong to a study of T cells in localized non-small cell lung cancer (dated by TCRdb to 2018 to 2021). In terms of the full investigation: T cell repertoires of fewer than 250 early-stage NSCLC patients were analyzed, with tumors being compared against uninvolved tumor-adjacent lungs. All 250 or so NSCLC patients in the cohort were treatment-naive and had localized lung tumors that were resected. A mean age of around 66 years was recorded for the NSCLC patients, of whom 120 to 150 were male and more than 95 were female.

The research as a whole found: Of the top 100 tumor clones, a median of 57 were detected in paired uninvolved adjacent lung; under 35 were also among that lung's top 100. Longer overall survival was associated with higher blood T cell density, whereas shorter survival was associated with higher adjacent-lung clonality. Because multi-region tumor sequencing was not performed, intratumor heterogeneity could not be ruled out. Uninvolved tumor-adjacent lung showed the highest T cell clonality, higher than tumor, which suggests more focused antigenic responses in the uninvolved tumor-adjacent lung. Because of the exploratory design, TCR variables were selected using unadjusted p-values without false-discovery rate correction.

V is shortened by 2 bases, J by 7 bases, and the region joining them spans 14 bases. From the cysteine up to the phenylalanine, the CDR3 has a length of 14 residues. Only CDR3 DNA remains: 42 bases, in frame from the first base. The germline V gene (reference sequence) supplies CDR1 SEHNR and CDR2 FQNEAQ. The immunoSEQ Assay was used to sequence TCR beta CDR3 regions from DNA. Regarding the original processing steps: T cell density was computed as TCR beta template counts normalized to usable DNA estimated by amplifying housekeeping genes. Richness was estimated using the preseqR package, with extrapolation to 400,000 templates for PBMC samples and to 120,000 templates for tissue samples. Clonality was defined as one minus Pielou's evenness. Differential abundance testing on productive amino-acid clonotypes, with a minimum total count of 5 and an alpha of 0.1, was used to identify tissue-enriched TCRs. Repertoire overlap between compartments was quantified with the Jaccard Index and Morisita Overlap Index. GLIPH grouped TCR beta CDR3s together with public tetramer-defined viral CDR3s, and a viral motif had to include at least three viral sequences and also show V-gene enrichment. The immuneACCESS repertoire file appears here via TCRdb, limited to in-frame rearrangements. These files lack a portion of the clones; in checked studies, under half of the deficit traces to unresolved V genes, and the cause of the others is not known. V, J and clone size were drawn from that table, and D and trimming were deduced from the DNA. This sample is represented by about 30,000 clones; roughly 87% of them were singletons. Together, the top ten hold roughly 7% of the sample.

Sequences were derived from peripheral blood, sampled before any cancer treatment. The origin of this receptor is a male donor older than 55 with stage I lung adenocarcinoma. In this chain, TRBV7-9 is recombined with TRBJ1-1; the D gene cannot be named for sure. The CDR3 protein: CASSLTNYPGEAFF. The bases are TGTGCCAGCAGCTTAACGAACTACCCGGGTGAAGCTTTCTTT.